This entry is about one T cell receptor beta chain. Antigen specificity is unknown. Template switching by 5'RACE produced TCR cDNA, adding a universal primer site and UMIs. One entry per CDR3 protein results from TCRdb running MiXCR on the 5' RACE reads. The table has 620,000 or so distinct CDR3 sequences, roughly an eighth seen once. The sample comes from a study of T cells after yellow fever vaccination. Study overall: Preparation of fractions with low cell numbers was performed using SMART-Seq v4 Ultra Low Input. Study results and limitations: Primary-vaccination clones mostly resurfaced post-booster (96% CD4, around 88% CD8). Although most clonotypes did not, a small share appeared in both CD4 and CD8 compartments.

J lost 8 bases, V lost 7 bases, and 9 bases had no gene match. Germline V CDR1 and CDR2: SGHRS, YFSETQ. CDR3 length equals 13 residues. The V call is TRBV5-1, the J call TRBJ1-3; 7 bases fit TRBD1. This specimen was PBMCs, taken on the day of the yellow fever booster vaccination. This TCR was recovered from a young man who received the YFV17D yellow fever vaccine. CDR3 bases: TGCGCCAGCTCCGAGGGGGCATTGGACACCATATATTTT. Its translation: CASSEGALDTIYF.